A selection of T cell receptor beta chains follows, all from one sample in a study of PD-L1 blockade in urothelial cancer. Only in-frame clones appear in the TCRdb table, and some are missing; sequencing was by immunoSEQ multiplex PCR. The sample has 45,000 or so clones; roughly 82% are singletons. The sequencing used PBMCs, collected around atezolizumab (anti-PD-L1) treatment. These TCRs come from a man aged 65 to 85 with urothelial cancer. CDR3s include the opening cysteine and the closing phenylalanine or tryptophan. The order of the fields is V gene, J gene, clone size, D gene, CDR3 DNA, CDR3 protein. D genes are given only for firm matches. Some rows mark clone size as missing; the rest say once, few, many or name a class of expanded clone.

V gene: TRBV16
J gene: TRBJ1-4
clone size: few
D gene: TRBD1
CDR3 DNA: TGTGCCAGCAGCCAAACCCCGGGACAGGGGGTACTGTTTTTT
CDR3 protein: CASSQTPGQGVLFF

V gene: TRBV7-6
J gene: TRBJ2-1
clone size: -
D gene: -
CDR3 DNA: TGTGCCAGCAGCTTAGTAGTCTGGCAGGGGTTAGGCAATGAGCAGTTCTTC
CDR3 protein: CASSLVVWQGLGNEQFF

V gene: TRBV4-3
J gene: TRBJ1-6
clone size: -
D gene: -
CDR3 DNA: TGCGCCAGCAGCCAAGGTCAGGGTGCGGGATCACCCCTCCACTTT
CDR3 protein: CASSQGQGAGSPLHF

V gene: TRBV5-1
J gene: TRBJ2-3
clone size: -
D gene: TRBD1
CDR3 DNA: TGCGCCAGCAGCTTGGGAGGGGGCGAGAATACGCAGTATTTT
CDR3 protein: CASSLGGGENTQYF

V gene: TRBV5-6
J gene: TRBJ2-3
clone size: -
D gene: TRBD1
CDR3 DNA: TGTGCCAGCAGCTTGCTTACAGGGGGCTACACAGATACGCAGTATTTT
CDR3 protein: CASSLLTGGYTDTQYF

V gene: TRBV10-3
J gene: TRBJ2-7
clone size: few
D gene: -
CDR3 DNA: TGTGCCATCAGTAACTCTCGCGCCCACCCCTACGAGCAGTACTTC
CDR3 protein: CAISNSRAHPYEQYF

V gene: TRBV4-3
J gene: TRBJ1-2
clone size: -
D gene: TRBD1
CDR3 DNA: TGCGCCAGCAGCCAAGACTACAGGGGCGTCTATGGCTACACCTTC
CDR3 protein: CASSQDYRGVYGYTF

V gene: TRBV5-1
J gene: TRBJ2-7
clone size: -
D gene: TRBD2
CDR3 DNA: TGCGCCAGCAGCCCAGCCTCCAAAATAGCGGGGGGGACCTACGAGCAGTACTTC
CDR3 protein: CASSPASKIAGGTYEQYF

V gene: TRBV7-3
J gene: TRBJ2-1
clone size: few
D gene: -
CDR3 DNA: TGTGCCAGCAGCGCCTCGGTCTCCAATGAGCAGTTCTTC
CDR3 protein: CASSASVSNEQFF

V gene: TRBV5-1
J gene: TRBJ2-3
clone size: -
D gene: TRBD2
CDR3 DNA: TGCGCCAGCAGCCGGGGGGGGCAGGGAGATACGCAGTATTTT
CDR3 protein: CASSRGGQGDTQYF

V gene: TRBV10-2
J gene: TRBJ1-1
clone size: -
D gene: -
CDR3 DNA: TGCGCCAGCAGTGAGGAACAGGTCGCTCCTGAAGCTTTCTTT
CDR3 protein: CASSEEQVAPEAFF

V gene: TRBV9
J gene: TRBJ2-3
clone size: -
D gene: TRBD1
CDR3 DNA: TGTGCCAGCAGCGCTAGGGACAGGCAAGGGGGAAAGGATACGCAGTATTTT
CDR3 protein: CASSARDRQGGKDTQYF

V gene: TRBV15
J gene: TRBJ2-3
clone size: -
D gene: -
CDR3 DNA: TGTGCCACCAGCCTTACCACCAGGGATACGCAGTATTTT
CDR3 protein: CATSLTTRDTQYF

V gene: TRBV29-1
J gene: TRBJ2-7
clone size: -
D gene: -
CDR3 DNA: TGCAGCGTTGAAGCGGTAGGGGGCTCCTACGAGCAGTACTTC
CDR3 protein: CSVEAVGGSYEQYF

V gene: TRBV5-1
J gene: TRBJ1-2
clone size: -
D gene: -
CDR3 DNA: TGCGCCAGCAGCTTGGACAGCTATGGCTACACCTTC
CDR3 protein: CASSLDSYGYTF

V gene: TRBV27
J gene: TRBJ1-2
clone size: -
D gene: -
CDR3 DNA: TGTGCCAGCAGTTTTCGGGGTTTTGGCAACTATGGCTACACCTTC
CDR3 protein: CASSFRGFGNYGYTF

V gene: TRBV11-2
J gene: TRBJ2-1
clone size: -
D gene: -
CDR3 DNA: TGTGCCAGCAGCTTAGATAACAGGGACTCCTACAATGAGCAGTTCTTC
CDR3 protein: CASSLDNRDSYNEQFF

V gene: TRBV9
J gene: TRBJ1-2
clone size: once
D gene: -
CDR3 DNA: TGTGCCAGCAGCCCCCCCTCGAGGGCGGGCTATGGCTACACCTTC
CDR3 protein: CASSPPSRAGYGYTF

V gene: TRBV5-1
J gene: TRBJ2-1
clone size: -
D gene: TRBD1
CDR3 DNA: TGCGCCAGCAGCAACGGACAGGGGGGATACAATGAGCAGTTCTTC
CDR3 protein: CASSNGQGGYNEQFF

V gene: TRBV4-2
J gene: TRBJ1-2
clone size: few
D gene: -
CDR3 DNA: TGTGCCAGCAGCCAGGCCACCTATGGCTACACCTTC
CDR3 protein: CASSQATYGYTF

V gene: TRBV6-1
J gene: TRBJ1-1
clone size: -
D gene: -
CDR3 DNA: TGTGCCAGCACTCCGAACAGGGTGGACACTGAAGCTTTCTTT
CDR3 protein: CASTPNRVDTEAFF

V gene: TRBV18
J gene: TRBJ1-5
clone size: -
D gene: -
CDR3 DNA: TGTGCCAGCTCACCAGGTGCACCTACCAATCAGCCCCAGCATTTT
CDR3 protein: CASSPGAPTNQPQHF

V gene: TRBV6-5
J gene: TRBJ1-1
clone size: -
D gene: -
CDR3 DNA: TGTGCCAGCAGTTACTCTGGGGGGGGAATCACTGAAGCTTTCTTT
CDR3 protein: CASSYSGGGITEAFF

V gene: TRBV6-5
J gene: TRBJ1-1
clone size: -
D gene: -
CDR3 DNA: TGTGCCAGCAGCCTCGACAGGCGGGACACTGAAGCTTTCTTT
CDR3 protein: CASSLDRRDTEAFF

V gene: TRBV28
J gene: TRBJ2-3
clone size: -
D gene: TRBD1
CDR3 DNA: TGTGCCAGCAGTCGGACAGGGGGTGGGGATACGCAGTATTTT
CDR3 protein: CASSRTGGGDTQYF

V gene: TRBV29-1
J gene: TRBJ2-7
clone size: -
D gene: -
CDR3 DNA: TGCAGCGTTGCGATGTCCGAGCGAGGCTACGAGCAGTACTTC
CDR3 protein: CSVAMSERGYEQYF

V gene: TRBV7-9
J gene: TRBJ2-1
clone size: few
D gene: TRBD2
CDR3 DNA: TGTGCCAGCAGCTTCCTAGCGGGGGGGCCATATGAGCAGTTCTTC
CDR3 protein: CASSFLAGGPYEQFF

V gene: TRBV5-1
J gene: TRBJ1-6
clone size: -
D gene: TRBD1
CDR3 DNA: TGCGCCAGCAGCTTTGGGACAGAAATTTCACCCCTCCACTTT
CDR3 protein: CASSFGTEISPLHF

V gene: TRBV5-4
J gene: TRBJ1-3
clone size: -
D gene: -
CDR3 DNA: TGTGCCAGCAGCTTGTACAGCTCTGGAAACACCATATATTTT
CDR3 protein: CASSLYSSGNTIYF

V gene: TRBV6-4
J gene: TRBJ1-2
clone size: -
D gene: -
CDR3 DNA: TGTGCCAGCAGTACAGGGAACGGAGGCTACACCTTC
CDR3 protein: CASSTGNGGYTF

V gene: TRBV9
J gene: TRBJ1-1
clone size: -
D gene: -
CDR3 DNA: TGTGCCAGCAGCCCAATCCGAGGGATGAACACTGAAGCTTTCTTT
CDR3 protein: CASSPIRGMNTEAFF